The 28 T cell receptor beta chains below come from one sample, sequenced in a study of CXCR3-negative and CXCR3-positive naive CD8 T cells. In preparing the TRB cDNA libraries, 5' RACE with UMI labels was used. TCRdb reprocessed the 5' RACE reads and stores each CDR3 protein as one record, lacking DNA. The data show about 130,000 distinct CDR3 sequences, and the top ten clones hold approximately 0.29%. The source material was naive CXCR3- CD8+ T cells from blood. Regarding subset: CD45RO-CCR7+CD27+CD95- naive CD8+ T cells lacking CXCR3 (TNR3-). Source of these receptors: a human donor in good health. Some clones in this sample may be carry-over from other donors' samples.

The chain joins TRBV12-3 or TRBV12-4 to TRBJ2-7; the D gene TCRdb calls, TRBD2, cannot be checked with no DNA. This CDR3 region has 14 residues. This CDR3 is CASSILTSGGEQYF.

This rearrangement joins TRBV3-1 to TRBJ2-3; TCRdb's D call of TRBD2 is untestable without DNA. The CDR3 totals 19 residues. Per germline, CDR1 LGHDT and CDR2 YNNKEL (reference sequence). CDR3 protein: CANSPLAGALRGRTDTQYF.

V gene TRBV20-1 combines with J gene TRBJ1-5; without DNA, the TCRdb call of TRBD1 cannot be checked. The CDR3 covers 15 residues. The V gene's germline CDR1 is DFQATT and CDR2 SNEGSKA (reference sequence). Here the CDR3 reads CSAGPDGQGIQPQHF.

This chain connects TRBV29-1 to TRBJ2-5; TCRdb reports TRBD2, a call that lacks DNA to check it against. CDR1 SQVTM and CDR2 ANQGSEA come from the germline V gene. The CDR3 is made up of 16 amino acids. The CDR3 reads CSVEELVTGGYETQYF.

CDR3 region: CASSEARDSFTDTQYF. The genes are TRBV2 and TRBJ2-3; TCRdb calls TRBD2, which cannot be checked without DNA. From germline, CDR1 is SNHLY and CDR2 FYNNEI. This CDR3 region has 16 residues.

CDR3 protein: CASSSGRAGANVLTF. The chain recombines TRBV5-6 with TRBJ2-6. The CDR3 is 15 residues long. Per the germline V gene, CDR1 is SGHDT and CDR2 is YYEEEE.

CDR3 amino acids: CASSPLSAGLAGNEQFF. This sequence joins TRBV14 and TRBJ2-1; the D gene TCRdb calls, TRBD2, cannot be checked with no DNA. Germline values: CDR1 SGHDN, CDR2 FVKESK. This CDR3 contains 17 residues.

The chain joins TRBV15 to TRBJ1-4; the TRBD1 assignment by TCRdb is unverifiable without DNA. Germline CDR1 and CDR2: LNHNV and YYDKDF (reference sequence). The CDR3 length is 14 residues. CDR3 protein: CATRDRTGPEELFF.

The chain links TRBV2 to TRBJ1-1. CDR3 length: 13 residues. The germline CDR1 and CDR2 sequences are SNHLY and FYNNEI. CDR3 residues: CASSEWLNTEAFF.

The chain combines TRBV20-1 with TRBJ2-5; there is no DNA to check the TCRdb D call of TRBD2. The germline CDR1 and CDR2 sequences are DFQATT and SNEGSKA (reference sequence). This CDR3 is built from 15 residues. The CDR3 loop reads CSARWGLAGFETQYF.

This chain uses TRBV6-5 with TRBJ1-2; checking the TCRdb D call of TRBD1 is not possible without DNA. CDR1 is MNHEY, CDR2 SVGAGI, per germline. The CDR3 is made up of 16 amino acids. CDR3 protein: CASTSAGGGHLDGYTF.

The genes are TRBV5-1 and TRBJ2-7; TCRdb indicates TRBD1, and absent DNA this call remains unverified. Germline CDR1 reads SGHRS; CDR2 reads YFSETQ. The CDR3 totals 18 residues. CDR3 sequence: CASSLVPNAQGWSYEQYF.

The genes are TRBV23-1 and TRBJ1-5; the TCRdb call, TRBD1, lacks DNA for checking. TRBV23-1 is filed as an ORF, its function uncertain. The CDR3 consists of 14 residues. The CDR3 loop is CASRPGQSNQPQHF.

CDR3 loop: CASRTGGPFNEQFF. This chain uses TRBV12-3 or TRBV12-4 with TRBJ2-1; the D call from TCRdb, TRBD2, cannot be confirmed without DNA. The CDR3 runs 14 residues.

The rearrangement joins TRBV20-1 to TRBJ2-7. Germline-derived CDR1 and CDR2 are DFQATT and SNEGSKA (reference sequence). The CDR3 has 13 amino acids. CDR3 in amino acids: CSASSQENYEQYF.

The chain combines TRBV9 with TRBJ2-7; the TCRdb D gene call, TRBD1, has no DNA to confirm it. The germline CDR1 and CDR2 sequences are SGDLS and YYNGEE. There are 15 residues in the CDR3. CDR3 in amino acids: CASSEGTEHSYEQYF.

V is TRBV7-2 and J is TRBJ2-2; TCRdb returns TRBD2, unconfirmable since there is no DNA. The CDR3 runs 17 residues. Germline CDR1 and CDR2: SGHTA and FQGNSA. The CDR3 here is CASSYGTSGMDTGELFF.

The V call is TRBV7-9, the J call TRBJ1-1; TCRdb's D gene call, TRBD1, goes unchecked for lack of DNA. The CDR3 has 15 amino acids. Germline-derived CDR1 and CDR2 are SEHNR and FQNEAQ (reference sequence). The CDR3 sequence is CASSQNPDLFAEAFF.

The rearrangement uses TRBV20-1 and TRBJ1-4; the TCRdb call, TRBD1, lacks DNA for checking. Germline assignment: CDR1 DFQATT and CDR2 SNEGSKA (reference sequence). CDR3 length: 14 residues. CDR3: CSAPTGTTNEKLFF.

J is TRBJ1-1 and V is TRBV7-9. Per the germline V gene, CDR1 is SEHNR and CDR2 is FQNEAQ (reference sequence). The CDR3 totals 11 residues. The CDR3 sequence: CASKLNTEAFF.

V usage is TRBV29-1 and J usage is TRBJ2-4; no DNA is available, so the TRBD1 call from TCRdb remains unchecked. This CDR3 region has 15 residues. Germline V gives CDR1 SQVTM, CDR2 ANQGSEA. CDR3 residues: CSVGGDLSAKNIQYF.

The chain has TRBV28 and TRBJ2-5; there is no DNA to check the TCRdb D call of TRBD1. The length of the CDR3 is 17 residues. Germline V gives CDR1 MDHEN, CDR2 SYDVKM. The CDR3 sequence is CASSLHPGQGARETQYF.

The chain employs TRBV4-3 and TRBJ2-2. Germline V gene lookup returns CDR1 LGHNA and CDR2 YSLEER. CDR3 length: 13 residues. CDR3 sequence reads: CASSQVLGGELFF.

The chain employs TRBV6-5 and TRBJ2-5. CDR3 length equals 15 residues. CDR1 is MNHEY, CDR2 SVGAGI, per germline. CDR3 loop: CASSYSTTGEGTQYF.

This chain joins TRBV29-1 and TRBJ2-1; without DNA, the TCRdb call of TRBD2 cannot be checked. CDR3 size: 17 residues. Per the germline V gene, CDR1 is SQVTM and CDR2 is ANQGSEA. The CDR3 protein is CSVVGTSGGASYNEQFF.

The V gene is TRBV11-1, the J gene TRBJ2-1. Germline assignment: CDR1 SGHAT and CDR2 FQDESV (reference sequence). CDR3 length equals 13 residues. The CDR3: CASSPNDYNEQFF.

The chain is built from TRBV12-3 or TRBV12-4 and TRBJ2-7; TCRdb's assignment of TRBD1 cannot be checked, as there is no DNA. This CDR3 region has 14 residues. The CDR3 spells CASSLGNRVYEQYF.

The CDR3 reads CASSLTGLPRGELFF. The chain recombines TRBV4-1 with TRBJ2-2; TCRdb outputs TRBD1, but without DNA this stays unchecked. CDR3 length equals 15 residues. CDR1 is MGHRA and CDR2 is YSYEKL in the germline V gene.